This T cell receptor (beta chain) was observed in a study of control samples from healthy donors and cancer patients. This table comes from immunoSEQ multiplex PCR, and its TCRdb copy is limited to in-frame clones, with some not included. The repertoire holds some 79,000 clones, with roughly nine tenths as singletons. This clone was picked up one time. There are 10 residues in the CDR3. CDR1 is MRHNA and CDR2 is SNTAGT in the germline V gene. Between the trimmed V and J ends, which lost 0 bases and 16 bases, there was a span of 7 bases. This receptor was identified in a woman in her forties or fifties in good health. The source material was blood. This chain joins TRBV6-4 and TRBJ1-3; D is perhaps TRBD1 (5 bases). In DNA, the CDR3 is TGTGCCAGCAGTGACTCGTCAGGGTATTTT. Its translation: CASSDSSGYF.